The sequence of this T cell receptor beta chain was determined in a study of T cell repertoires in cytomegalovirus infection. The CDR3 contains 12 residues. Trimming removed 5 bases at V and 6 bases at J, with 11 bases between. CDR1 is MDHEN, CDR2 SYDVKM, per germline. TCRdb re-called the reads with MiXCR, one entry per CDR3 protein. The sample records 200,000 to 300,000 distinct CDR3 sequences, roughly 15% being singletons. The chain uses TRBV28 and TRBJ2-7; no reliable D call. The sample taken for sequencing was PBMCs. The TCR sequence derives from a human donor in good health (CMV status not recorded). Some clones in this sample may be carry-over from other donors' samples. CDR3 protein: CASSNRGREQYF. The CDR3 DNA sequence: TGTGCCAGCAGTAACCGAGGACGCGAGCAGTACTTC. The full variable domain, its missing parts supplied by reference TRBV28 and TRBJ2-7, is DVKVTQSSRYLVKRTGEKVFLECVQDMDHENMFWYRQDPGLGLRLIYFSYDVKMKEKGDIPEGYSVSREKKERFSLILESASTNQTSMYLCASSNRGREQYFGPGTRLTVT.